Below, 2 T cell receptor beta chains from the same sample are listed, as sequenced in a study of identical twins. TCRdb passed the 5' RACE reads through MiXCR, listing each CDR3 protein once. The table records around 1.7 million distinct CDR3 sequences, more than 30% of them present only once. The sequenced sample consisted of cord blood. The origin of the receptors is a newborn girl in good health.

The CDR3 region has the DNA TGCAGTGCTAGAGATGCTCGGGAGGGCCGGGATACGCAGTATTTT. Its translation: CSARDAREGRDTQYF. V gene TRBV20-1 combines with J gene TRBJ2-3, with 8 bases lining up with TRBD2. Per the germline V gene, CDR1 is DFQATT and CDR2 is SNEGSKA (reference sequence). J was trimmed by 6 bases and V by 0 bases; bases with no gene match: 8. The length of the CDR3 is 15 residues.

This sequence joins TRBV6-1 and TRBJ2-1; maybe TRBD2 (6 bases). Trimming left V 2 bases short and J 2 bases short, with 10 bases between. The CDR3 totals 15 residues. The germline CDR1 and CDR2 sequences are MNHNS and SASEGT. CDR3 protein: CASSEIAAPYNEQFF. The CDR3 DNA follows: TGTGCCAGCAGTGAAATAGCGGCTCCCTACAATGAGCAGTTCTTC.